The rows below give T cell receptor beta chains drawn from one sample of a study of response to subunit inactivated influenza vaccine. TCRdb ran MiXCR on the RT-PCR reads and lists one entry per CDR3 protein. The sample includes 500,000 or so distinct CDR3 sequences, more than 15% seen only once; the top ten take around 3%. The material sequenced was CD4+ T cells sorted from PBMCs, taken around 25 months after vaccination. The source is a man between 50 and 69 years old who received an inactivated influenza vaccine. Each CDR3 is given with its conserved first and last residue. The order of the fields is D gene, J gene, clone size, V gene, CDR3 DNA, CDR3 protein. A D gene is named only where the DNA matches it firmly. Size tells how often a clone was seen (once, few, many) or the class of an expanded clone, and some rows leave it out.

TRBD2,TRBJ2-7,few,TRBV12-3/TRBV12-4,TGTGCCAGCAGTTCCCGGGAGGGGCGATACGAGCAGTACTTC,CASSSREGRYEQYF
-,TRBJ1-1,few,TRBV7-8,TGTGCCAGCAGCGTGAGGGGAGGGCGGAACACTGAAGCTTTCTTT,CASSVRGGRNTEAFF
-,TRBJ1-1,few,TRBV27,TGTGCCAGCACCACGAACGTGGACACTAACACTGAAGCTTTCTTT,CASTTNVDTNTEAFF
TRBD1,TRBJ2-2,-,TRBV4-2,TGTGCCAGCAGCCCCGCCGGGACAGGGAACACCGGGGAGCTGTTTTTT,CASSPAGTGNTGELFF
TRBD2,TRBJ2-5,-,TRBV3-1,TGTGCCAGCAGCTGGACTAGCTGGGAGACCCAGTACTTC,CASSWTSWETQYF
-,TRBJ2-5,many,TRBV20-1,TGCAGTGCATCGAATAGTGGTGAGACCCAGTACTTC,CSASNSGETQYF
-,TRBJ2-1,few,TRBV20-1,TGCAGTGCTAGAGATCGGGCAGGGACCTACAATGAGCAGTTCTTC,CSARDRAGTYNEQFF
TRBD2,TRBJ2-1,few,TRBV7-2,TGTGCCAGCAGCCCCGGACTAGTTTTAGTAGTGAACAATGAGCAGTTCTTC,CASSPGLVLVVNNEQFF
-,TRBJ1-2,few,TRBV30,TGTGCCTGGAGTGTAACCGGCGTGCCGGGCTACACCTTC,CAWSVTGVPGYTF
-,TRBJ2-1,few,TRBV24-1,TGTGCCACCAGTGAGGCGGGTTCTTACAATGAGCAGTTCTTC,CATSEAGSYNEQFF
-,TRBJ2-7,many,TRBV5-1,TGCGCCAGCAGCTTCGTGGGGGGCTACGAGCAGTACTTC,CASSFVGGYEQYF
TRBD2,TRBJ2-7,-,TRBV28,TGTGCCAGCAGTTCCCCTGGGACTAGCGGAGTAACCTACGAGCAGTACTTC,CASSSPGTSGVTYEQYF
TRBD1,TRBJ2-3,few,TRBV3-1,TGTGCCAGCAGCCACACAGGGGAATCAGATACGCAGTATTTT,CASSHTGESDTQYF